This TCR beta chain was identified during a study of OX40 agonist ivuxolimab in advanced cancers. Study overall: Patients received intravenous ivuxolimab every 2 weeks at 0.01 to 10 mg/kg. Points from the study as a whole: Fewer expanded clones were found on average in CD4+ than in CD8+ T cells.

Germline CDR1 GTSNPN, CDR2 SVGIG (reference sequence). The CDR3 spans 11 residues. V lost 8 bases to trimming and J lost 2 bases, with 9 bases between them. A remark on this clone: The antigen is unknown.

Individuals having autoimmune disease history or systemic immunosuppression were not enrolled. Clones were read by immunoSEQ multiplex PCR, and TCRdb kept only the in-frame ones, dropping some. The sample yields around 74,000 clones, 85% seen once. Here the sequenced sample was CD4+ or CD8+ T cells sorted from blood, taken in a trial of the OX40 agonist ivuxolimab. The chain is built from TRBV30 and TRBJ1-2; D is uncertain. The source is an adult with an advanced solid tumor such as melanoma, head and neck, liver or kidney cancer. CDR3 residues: CAQRVNYGYTF. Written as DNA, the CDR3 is TGTGCCCAGCGGGTCAACTATGGCTACACCTTC.